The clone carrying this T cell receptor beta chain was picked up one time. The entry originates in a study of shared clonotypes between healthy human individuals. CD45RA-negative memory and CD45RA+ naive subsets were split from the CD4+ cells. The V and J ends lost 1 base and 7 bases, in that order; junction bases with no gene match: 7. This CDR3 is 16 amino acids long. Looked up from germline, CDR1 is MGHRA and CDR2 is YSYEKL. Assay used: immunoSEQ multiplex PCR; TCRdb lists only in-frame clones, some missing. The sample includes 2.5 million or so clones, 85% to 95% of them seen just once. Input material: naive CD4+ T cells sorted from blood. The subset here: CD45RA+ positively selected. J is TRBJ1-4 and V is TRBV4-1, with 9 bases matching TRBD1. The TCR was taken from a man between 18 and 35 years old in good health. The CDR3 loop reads CASSQGTTGGGEKLFF. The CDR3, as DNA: TGCGCCAGCAGCCAAGGAACTACAGGGGGCGGTGAAAAACTGTTTTTT.